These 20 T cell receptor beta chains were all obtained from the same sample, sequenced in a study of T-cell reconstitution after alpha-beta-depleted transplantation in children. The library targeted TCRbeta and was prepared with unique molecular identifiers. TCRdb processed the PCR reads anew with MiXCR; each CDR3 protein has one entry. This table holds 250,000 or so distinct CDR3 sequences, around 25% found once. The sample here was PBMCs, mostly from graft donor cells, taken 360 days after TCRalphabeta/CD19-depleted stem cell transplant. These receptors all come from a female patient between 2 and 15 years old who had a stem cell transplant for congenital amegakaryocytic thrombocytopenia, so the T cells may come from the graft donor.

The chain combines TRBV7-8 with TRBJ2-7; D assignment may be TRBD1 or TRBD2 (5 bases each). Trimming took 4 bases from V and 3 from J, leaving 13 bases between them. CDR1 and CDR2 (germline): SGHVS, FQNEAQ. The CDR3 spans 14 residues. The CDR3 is CASSSRGKRYEQYF. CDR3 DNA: TGTGCCAGCAGCTCGAGGGGAAAACGCTACGAGCAGTACTTC. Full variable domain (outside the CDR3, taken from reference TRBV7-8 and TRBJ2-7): GAGVSQSPRYKVAKRGQDVALRCDPISGHVSLFWYQQALGQGPEFLTYFQNEAQLDKSGLPSDRFFAERPEGSVSTLKIQRTQQEDSAVYLCASSSRGKRYEQYFGPGTRLTVT.

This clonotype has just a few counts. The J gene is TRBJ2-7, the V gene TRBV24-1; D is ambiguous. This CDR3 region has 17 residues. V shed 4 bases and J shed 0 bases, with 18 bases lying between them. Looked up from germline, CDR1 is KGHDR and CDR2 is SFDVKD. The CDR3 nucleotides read TGTGCCACCAGTGACAACAAGCTTGACGCGAGCTCCTACGAGCAGTACTTC. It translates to CATSDNKLDASSYEQYF.

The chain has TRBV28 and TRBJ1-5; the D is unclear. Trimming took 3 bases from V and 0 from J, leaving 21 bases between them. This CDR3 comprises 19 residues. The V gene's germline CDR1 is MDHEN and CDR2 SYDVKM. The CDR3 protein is CASSFYGVLSVYSNQPQHF. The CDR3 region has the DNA TGTGCCAGCAGTTTCTACGGGGTCCTATCAGTATATAGCAATCAGCCCCAGCATTTT. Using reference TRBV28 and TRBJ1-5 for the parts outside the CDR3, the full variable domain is DVKVTQSSRYLVKRTGEKVFLECVQDMDHENMFWYRQDPGLGLRLIYFSYDVKMKEKGDIPEGYSVSREKKERFSLILESASTNQTSMYLCASSFYGVLSVYSNQPQHFGDGTRLSIL.

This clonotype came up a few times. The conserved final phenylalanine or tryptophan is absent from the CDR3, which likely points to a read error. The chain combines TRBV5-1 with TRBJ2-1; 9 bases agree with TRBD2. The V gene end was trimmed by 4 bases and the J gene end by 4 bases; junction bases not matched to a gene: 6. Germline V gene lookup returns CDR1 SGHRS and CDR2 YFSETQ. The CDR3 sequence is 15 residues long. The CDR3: CASSPRLADYNEQFL. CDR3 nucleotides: TGCGCCAGCAGCCCCCGACTAGCGGATTACAATGAGCAGTTCTTA.

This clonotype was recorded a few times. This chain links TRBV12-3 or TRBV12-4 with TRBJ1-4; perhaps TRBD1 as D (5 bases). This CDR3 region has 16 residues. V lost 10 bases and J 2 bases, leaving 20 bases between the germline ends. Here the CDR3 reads CAISDGRGPTNEKLFF. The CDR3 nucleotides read TGTGCCATCTCAGATGGACGGGGACCTACTAATGAAAAACTGTTTTTT.

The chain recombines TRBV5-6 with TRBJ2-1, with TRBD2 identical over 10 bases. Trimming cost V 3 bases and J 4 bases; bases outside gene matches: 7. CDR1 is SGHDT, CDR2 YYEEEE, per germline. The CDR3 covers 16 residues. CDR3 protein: CASSSLLAGVYNEQFF. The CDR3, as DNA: TGTGCCAGCAGCTCCCTTCTAGCGGGGGTTTACAATGAGCAGTTCTTC. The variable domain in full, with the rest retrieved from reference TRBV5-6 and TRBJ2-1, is DAGVTQSPTHLIKTRGQQVTLRCSPKSGHDTVSWYQQALGQGPQFIFQYYEEEERQRGNFPDRFSGHQFPNYSSELNVNALLLGDSALYLCASSSLLAGVYNEQFFGPGTRLTVL.

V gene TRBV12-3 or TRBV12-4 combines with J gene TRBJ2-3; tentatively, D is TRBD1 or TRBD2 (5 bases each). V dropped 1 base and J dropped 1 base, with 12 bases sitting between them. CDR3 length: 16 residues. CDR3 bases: TGTGCCAGCAGTTTAGTTGGGGGAGTGGGCACAGATACGCAGTATTTT. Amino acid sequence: CASSLVGGVGTDTQYF.

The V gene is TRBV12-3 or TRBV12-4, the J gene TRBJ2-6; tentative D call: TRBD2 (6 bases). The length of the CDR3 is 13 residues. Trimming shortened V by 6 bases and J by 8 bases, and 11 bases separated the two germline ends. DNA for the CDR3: TGTGCCAGCAGGGCGGGAAAGACCAACGTCCTGACTTTC. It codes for CASRAGKTNVLTF.

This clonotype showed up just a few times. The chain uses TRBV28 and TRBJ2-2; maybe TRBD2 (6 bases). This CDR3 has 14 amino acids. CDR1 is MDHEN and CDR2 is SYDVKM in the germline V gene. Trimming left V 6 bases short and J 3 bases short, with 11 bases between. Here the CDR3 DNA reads TGTGCCAGCAGGATCGGGGGAGACACCGGGGAGCTGTTTTTT. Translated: CASRIGGDTGELFF.

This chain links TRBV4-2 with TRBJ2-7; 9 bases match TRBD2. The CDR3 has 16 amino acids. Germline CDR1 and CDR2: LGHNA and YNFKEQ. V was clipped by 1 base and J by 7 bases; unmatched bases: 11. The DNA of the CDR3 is TGTGCCAGCAGCCAAGTGTCAGGCGGGGGGGCAAGTGAGCAGTACTTC. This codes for CASSQVSGGGASEQYF.

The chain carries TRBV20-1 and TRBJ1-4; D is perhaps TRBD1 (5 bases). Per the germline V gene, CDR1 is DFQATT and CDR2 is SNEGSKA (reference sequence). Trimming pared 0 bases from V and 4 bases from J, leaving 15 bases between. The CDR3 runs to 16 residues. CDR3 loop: CSARDATARSNEKLFF. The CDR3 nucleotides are TGCAGTGCTAGAGATGCGACAGCGAGAAGTAATGAAAAACTGTTTTTT.

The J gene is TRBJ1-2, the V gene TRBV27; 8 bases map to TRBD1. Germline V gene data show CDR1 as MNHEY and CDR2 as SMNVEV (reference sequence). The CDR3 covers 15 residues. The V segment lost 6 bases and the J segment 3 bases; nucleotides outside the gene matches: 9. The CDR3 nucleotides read TGTGCCAGCAGGAAAGACAGGGGATGGGACTATGGCTACACCTTC. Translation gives CASRKDRGWDYGYTF.

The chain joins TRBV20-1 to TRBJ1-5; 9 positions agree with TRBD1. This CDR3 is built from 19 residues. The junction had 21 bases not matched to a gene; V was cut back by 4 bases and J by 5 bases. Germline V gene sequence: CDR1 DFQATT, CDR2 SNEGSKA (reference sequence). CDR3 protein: CSAIRVGGVPGTGYQPQHF. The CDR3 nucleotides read TGCAGTGCTATCCGGGTGGGTGGCGTACCCGGGACAGGGTATCAGCCCCAGCATTTT.

The CDR3 region is CASGWTLSTDTQYF. The CDR3 DNA follows: TGTGCCAGCGGATGGACCCTTAGCACAGATACGCAGTATTTT. This chain links TRBV28 with TRBJ2-3, with D unresolved. Trimming shortened V by 8 bases and J by 0 bases, and 12 bases separated the two germline ends. Germline loops: CDR1 MDHEN, CDR2 SYDVKM. The CDR3 has 14 residues.

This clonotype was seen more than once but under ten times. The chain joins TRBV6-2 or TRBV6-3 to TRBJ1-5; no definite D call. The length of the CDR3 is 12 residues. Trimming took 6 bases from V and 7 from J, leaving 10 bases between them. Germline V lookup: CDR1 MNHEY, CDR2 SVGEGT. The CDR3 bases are TGTGCCAGCAGCAACTGGGAGCAGCCCCAGCATTTT. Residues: CASSNWEQPQHF.

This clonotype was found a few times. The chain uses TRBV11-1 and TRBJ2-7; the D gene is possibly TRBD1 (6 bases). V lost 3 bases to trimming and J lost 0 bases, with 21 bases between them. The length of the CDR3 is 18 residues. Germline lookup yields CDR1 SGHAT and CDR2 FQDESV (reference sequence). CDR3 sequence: CASSFRGIYSPVSYEQYF. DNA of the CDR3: TGTGCCAGCAGCTTCAGGGGCATATACTCCCCCGTCTCCTACGAGCAGTACTTC.

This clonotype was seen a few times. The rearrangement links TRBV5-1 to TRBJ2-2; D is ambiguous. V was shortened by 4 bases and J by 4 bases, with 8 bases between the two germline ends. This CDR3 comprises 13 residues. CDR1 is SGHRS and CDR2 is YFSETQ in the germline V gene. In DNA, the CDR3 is TGCGCCAGCAGCGTGGGATCCACCGGGGAGCTGTTTTTT. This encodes CASSVGSTGELFF. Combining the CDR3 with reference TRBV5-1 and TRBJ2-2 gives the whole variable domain KAGVTQTPRYLIKTRGQQVTLSCSPISGHRSVSWYQQTPGQGLQFLFEYFSETQRNKGNFPGRFSGRQFSNSRSEMNVSTLELGDSALYLCASSVGSTGELFFGEGSRLTVL.

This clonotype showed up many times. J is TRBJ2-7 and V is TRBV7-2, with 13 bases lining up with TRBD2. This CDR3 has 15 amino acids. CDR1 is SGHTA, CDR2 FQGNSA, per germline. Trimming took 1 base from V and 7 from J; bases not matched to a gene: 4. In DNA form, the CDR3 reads TGTGCCAGCAGCTTAGTTGGACTAGCGGGAGATGAGCAGTACTTC. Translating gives CASSLVGLAGDEQYF.

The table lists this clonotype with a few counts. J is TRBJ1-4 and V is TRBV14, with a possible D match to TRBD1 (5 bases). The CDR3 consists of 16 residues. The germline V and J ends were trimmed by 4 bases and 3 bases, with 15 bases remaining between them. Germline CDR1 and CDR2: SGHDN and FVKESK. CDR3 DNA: TGTGCCAGCAGCCCTCTATGGGGCAGCTCTAATGAAAAACTGTTTTTT. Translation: CASSPLWGSSNEKLFF.

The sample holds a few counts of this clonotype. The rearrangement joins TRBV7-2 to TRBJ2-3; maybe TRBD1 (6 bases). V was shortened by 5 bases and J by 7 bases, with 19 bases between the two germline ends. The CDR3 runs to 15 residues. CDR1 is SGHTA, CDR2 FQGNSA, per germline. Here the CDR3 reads CASSMTRGYTNTQYF. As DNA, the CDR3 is TGTGCCAGCAGCATGACCAGGGGCTACACCAATACGCAGTATTTT.